Listed below are T cell receptor beta chains from one sample, sequenced in a study of post-analysis software for immune sequencing data. MiXCR was run by TCRdb on the PCR reads, yielding one entry per CDR3 protein. In the table there are hundreds of thousands of distinct CDR3 sequences, around 60% of which are singletons. Source material: blood. The receptor set was obtained from a girl under 10 years old with multiple sclerosis. The CDR3 runs from the conserved cysteine through the conserved F or W. D genes are given only for firm matches. Expanded clones are given a class, and other clones once, few, many or no size at all.

clone_size	v_call	j_call	d_call	cdr3_nt	cdr3_aa
NA	TRBV19	TRBJ2-5	NA	TGTGCCAGCAAAGCAGACGTGGCCCAAGAGACCCAGTACTTC	CASKADVAQETQYF
few	TRBV12-3/TRBV12-4	TRBJ1-2	TRBD1	TGTGCCAGCAGTCCGCTAGGAAACAGGGGGGGAGGCTACACCTTC	CASSPLGNRGGGYTF
NA	TRBV6-1	TRBJ2-7	TRBD2	TGTGCCAGCAGGCGACTAGCGGGAGGCCTCTCCTACGAGCAGTACTTC	CASRRLAGGLSYEQYF
NA	TRBV6-1	TRBJ1-6	TRBD1	TGTGCCAGCAGTACGCCGGGACAGGGGCCAAGCTCCTATAATTCACCCCTCCACTTT	CASSTPGQGPSSYNSPLHF
NA	TRBV6-1	TRBJ2-1	NA	TGTGCCAGCACTCCCCTTCAAAGGGGGAATGAGCAGTTCTTC	CASTPLQRGNEQFF
NA	TRBV7-2	TRBJ2-1	TRBD1	TGTGCCAGCAGCCCCTATGAACGGACAGGCTACAATGAGCAGTTCTTC	CASSPYERTGYNEQFF
NA	TRBV7-2	TRBJ1-5	NA	TGTGCCAGCACCTTCGGGGGGGGTAGCAATCAGCCCCAGCATTTT	CASTFGGGSNQPQHF
NA	TRBV7-2	TRBJ2-7	TRBD2	TGTGCCAGCAGCGCTAGCGGGGCCAACTACGAGCAGTACTTC	CASSASGANYEQYF
NA	TRBV10-3	TRBJ2-3	TRBD2	TGTGCCATCATGACTAGCGGGGTCTCAGATACGCAGTATTTT	CAIMTSGVSDTQYF
many	TRBV6-1	TRBJ2-3	NA	TGTGCCAGCAGGACTAGCACAGATACGCAGTATTTT	CASRTSTDTQYF
NA	TRBV13	TRBJ2-1	TRBD2	TGTGCCAGCAGCTACCGACTAGCGGGAGGGCCAGAGGATGGGCAGTTCTTC	CASSYRLAGGPEDGQFF
NA	TRBV15	TRBJ2-5	NA	TGTGCCACCAGCAGAGATGTCGGAGGCGGGGAGCAGTACTTC	CATSRDVGGGEQYF
NA	TRBV2	TRBJ2-5	TRBD2	TGTGCCAGCGGACCGGGAGGGGGGGAGACCCAGTACTTC	CASGPGGGETQYF
NA	TRBV7-6	TRBJ1-1	NA	TGTGCCAGCAGCCCTGGACCGGGCACTGAAGCTTTCTTT	CASSPGPGTEAFF
NA	TRBV29-1	TRBJ2-1	TRBD2	TGCAGCGTTGAAGATCCGTGGACTAGCGGGAGTTGGAATGAGCAGTTCTTC	CSVEDPWTSGSWNEQFF
few	TRBV6-2/TRBV6-3	TRBJ2-4	NA	TGTGCCAGCAGTTTCGACAGGGCCAAAAACATTCAGTACTTC	CASSFDRAKNIQYF
NA	TRBV15	TRBJ2-4	TRBD2	TGTGCCACCAGGGCTAGCGGGAGAGGGGACATTCAGTACTTC	CATRASGRGDIQYF
NA	TRBV6-1	TRBJ1-2	NA	TGTGCCAGCAGTCAGAGCCGCAACAGGGTTGGATACTATGGCTACACCTTC	CASSQSRNRVGYYGYTF
NA	TRBV11-2	TRBJ2-6	NA	TGTGCCAGCCACGGTTGGTCTGGGGCCAACGTCCTGACTTTC	CASHGWSGANVLTF
NA	TRBV11-2	TRBJ2-1	TRBD2	TGTGCCAGCAGCGCCACCGGGACTAGCGGGGGATCCTACAATGAGCAGTTCTTC	CASSATGTSGGSYNEQFF
NA	TRBV7-3	TRBJ2-1	TRBD2	TGTGCCAGCAGCCCCAGCGGGAGAAAAAACTACAATGAGCAGTTCTTC	CASSPSGRKNYNEQFF
NA	TRBV29-1	TRBJ1-2	NA	TGCAGCGTTGACCAGGGGACATCTAACTATGGCTACACCTTC	CSVDQGTSNYGYTF
few	TRBV6-2/TRBV6-3	TRBJ2-3	TRBD1	TGTGCCAGCAGGACGGGACAGGGAGTTGCAGATACGCAGTATTTT	CASRTGQGVADTQYF
NA	TRBV20-1	TRBJ2-1	TRBD2	TGCAGTGCTAGCCTGCTAGCGGGAGACAATGAGCAGTTCTTC	CSASLLAGDNEQFF
NA	TRBV29-1	TRBJ1-2	TRBD1	TGCAGCGCCCCACAGGGGGCAGAGAGGGGCTACACCTTC	CSAPQGAERGYTF
few	TRBV29-1	TRBJ2-5	NA	TGCAGCGTTGAAGTTGGGGGATCTGGGGAGACCCAGTACTTC	CSVEVGGSGETQYF
NA	TRBV10-1	TRBJ1-1	NA	TGCGCCAGCAGTGAGTCTCCATCCACTGAAGCTTTCTTT	CASSESPSTEAFF
NA	TRBV20-1	TRBJ2-1	TRBD1	TGCAGTGCTGGACAGGTTGGGGATGAGCAGTTCTTC	CSAGQVGDEQFF
few	TRBV3-1	TRBJ2-5	TRBD2	TGTGCCAGTGGGAGGGCTAGCGATTTCGAAGAGACCCAGTACTTC	CASGRASDFEETQYF
NA	TRBV28	TRBJ1-5	NA	TGTGCCAGCAGTTTACCAACAGATCAGCCCCAGCATTTT	CASSLPTDQPQHF
NA	TRBV4-2	TRBJ2-1	NA	TGTGCCAGCAGCCTAGCGGCGGCCGGCAATGAGCAGTTCTTC	CASSLAAAGNEQFF
few	TRBV7-8	TRBJ2-5	TRBD2	TGTGCCAGCAGCCTAATAGCGGGGCCACAGAGGGCGTACCAAGAGACCCAGTACTTC	CASSLIAGPQRAYQETQYF
few	TRBV7-9	TRBJ2-3	NA	TGTGCCAGCAGCTTAGTAGGGTCGGCTACAGATACGCAGTATTTT	CASSLVGSATDTQYF
few	TRBV27	TRBJ2-3	NA	TGTGCCAGCACCCGGGGGGATACGCAGTATTTT	CASTRGDTQYF
few	TRBV12-3/TRBV12-4	TRBJ2-1	NA	TGTGCCAGCAGCCCTACCAGGGGCGGGAATGAGCAGTTCTTC	CASSPTRGGNEQFF
NA	TRBV6-6	TRBJ2-1	NA	TGTGCCAGCAGTCGAGGGTCTAAGGAGCAGTTCTTC	CASSRGSKEQFF
NA	TRBV19	TRBJ2-5	NA	TGTGCCGCTTCTTTAGTGGCGGGAGAGACCCAGTACTTC	CAASLVAGETQYF
few	TRBV9	TRBJ1-1	NA	TGTGCCAGCAGCGGACCACAGGGATACACTGAAGCTTTCTTT	CASSGPQGYTEAFF
NA	TRBV20-1	TRBJ1-5	NA	TGCAGTGCAAACCCCCAGGGGAGTCAGCCCCAGCATTTT	CSANPQGSQPQHF
few	TRBV20-1	TRBJ1-2	NA	TGCAGTGCAAAGACCCCGGGATATGGCTACACCTTC	CSAKTPGYGYTF